This T cell receptor (beta chain) was obtained from a study of T cells in Graves' hyperthyroidism and ophthalmopathy. Researchers took RNA transcripts and amplified the TCR beta CDR3 regions from them. RT-PCR in the first round (using the HTBI primer set) targeted the TCR CDR3. One entry per CDR3 protein, called by TCRdb with MiXCR from the multiplex PCR reads. The sample lists around 600,000 distinct CDR3 sequences, roughly 15% occurring once. The CDR3 is made up of 13 amino acids. The V end was cut by 4 bases, the J end by 5 bases, with 11 bases between. Germline CDR1 LGHDT, CDR2 YNNKEL (reference sequence). This clonotype has at least ten counts.

This TCR derives from a woman in her fifties or sixties with Graves' ophthalmopathy. Sequencing input: blood. This chain connects TRBV3-1 to TRBJ1-1; a weak D match, TRBD1 (5 bases). CDR3 loop: CASSPDPGTEAFF. CDR3 nucleotide sequence: TGTGCCAGCAGCCCGGACCCAGGGACTGAAGCTTTCTTT.